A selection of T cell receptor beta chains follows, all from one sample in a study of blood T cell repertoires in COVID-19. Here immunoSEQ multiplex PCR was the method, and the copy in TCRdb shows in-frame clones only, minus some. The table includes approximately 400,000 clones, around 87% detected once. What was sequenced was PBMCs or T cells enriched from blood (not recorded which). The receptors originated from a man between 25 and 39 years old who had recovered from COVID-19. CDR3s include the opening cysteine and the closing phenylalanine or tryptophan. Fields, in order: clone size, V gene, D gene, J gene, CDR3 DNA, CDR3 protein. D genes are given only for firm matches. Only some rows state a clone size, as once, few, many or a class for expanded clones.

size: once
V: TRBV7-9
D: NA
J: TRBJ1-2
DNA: TGTGCCAGCAGCTTAACACAGGGCAACTATGGCTACACCTTC
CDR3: CASSLTQGNYGYTF

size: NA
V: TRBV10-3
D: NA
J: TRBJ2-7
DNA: TGTGCCATCAGTGAGGGACACTTCTCCTACGAGCAGTACTTC
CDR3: CAISEGHFSYEQYF

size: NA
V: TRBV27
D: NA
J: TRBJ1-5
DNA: TGTGCCAGCTGGGGTGGGGGGATGAGCAATCAGCCCCAGCATTTT
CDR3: CASWGGGMSNQPQHF

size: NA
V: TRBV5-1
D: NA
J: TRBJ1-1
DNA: TGCGCCAGCAGCTTGACAGTACAGAACACTGAAGCTTTCTTT
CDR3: CASSLTVQNTEAFF

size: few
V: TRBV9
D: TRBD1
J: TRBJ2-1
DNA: TGTGCCAGCAGCGTAGCAGGGGGCTCCTACAATGAGCAGTTCTTC
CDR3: CASSVAGGSYNEQFF

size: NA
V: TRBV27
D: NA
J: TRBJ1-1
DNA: TGTGCCAGCAGGGCCGCCGACAGGACCTTGAACACTGAAGCTTTCTTT
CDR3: CASRAADRTLNTEAFF

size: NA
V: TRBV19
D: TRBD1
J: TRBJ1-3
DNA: TGTGCCAGTAGTAAGGGGGCGACTGGAAACACCATATATTTT
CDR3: CASSKGATGNTIYF

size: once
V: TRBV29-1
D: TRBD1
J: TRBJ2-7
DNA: TGCAGCGTCACCCCACAAGGACAGGGATTCTACGAGCAGTACTTC
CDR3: CSVTPQGQGFYEQYF

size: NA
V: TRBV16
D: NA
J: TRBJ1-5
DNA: TGTGCCAGCAGCCAAGGTAAACAGAGCAATCAGCCCCAGCATTTT
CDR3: CASSQGKQSNQPQHF

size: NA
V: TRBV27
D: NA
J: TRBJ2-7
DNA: TGTGCCAGCAGTTCCGGTTTCGACGAGCAGTACTTC
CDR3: CASSSGFDEQYF

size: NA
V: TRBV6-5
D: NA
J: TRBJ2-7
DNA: TGTGCCAGCAGTTACTCCTTTGGCGGGGGCGCCTACGAGCAGTACTTC
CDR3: CASSYSFGGGAYEQYF

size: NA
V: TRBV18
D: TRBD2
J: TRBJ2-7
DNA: TGTGCCAGCTCACCACGCGGGGGGACCTACGAGCAGTACTTC
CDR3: CASSPRGGTYEQYF

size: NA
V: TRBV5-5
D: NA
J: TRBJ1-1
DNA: TGTGCCAGCAGCTTGTTAACAGGGATGAACACTGAAGCTTTCTTT
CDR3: CASSLLTGMNTEAFF

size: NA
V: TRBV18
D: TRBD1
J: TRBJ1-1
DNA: TGTGCCAGCTCACCTCGAATCGGACAGGGGAACACTGAAGCTTTCTTT
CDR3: CASSPRIGQGNTEAFF

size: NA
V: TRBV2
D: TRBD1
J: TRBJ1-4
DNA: TGTGCCAGCACGCTAACAGGGGTCGGTGAAAAACTGTTTTTT
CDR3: CASTLTGVGEKLFF

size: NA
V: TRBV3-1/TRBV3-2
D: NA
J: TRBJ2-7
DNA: TGTGCCAGCAGCCAAGAACTGGGAGAAGGGCCACTCTACGAGCAGTACTTC
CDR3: CASSQELGEGPLYEQYF

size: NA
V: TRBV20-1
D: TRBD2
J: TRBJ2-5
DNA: TGCAGTGCTAGTTTGGGCGGGGGGGCTTTCGAGACCCAGTACTTC
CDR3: CSASLGGGAFETQYF

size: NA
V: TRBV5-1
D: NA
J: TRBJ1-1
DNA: TGCGCCAGCAGTCAGAACACTGAAGCTTTCTTT
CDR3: CASSQNTEAFF

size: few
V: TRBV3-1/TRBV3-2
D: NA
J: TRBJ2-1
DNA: TGTGCCAGCAGCCAAGTTGGGCGGGCCAATGAGCAGTTCTTC
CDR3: CASSQVGRANEQFF

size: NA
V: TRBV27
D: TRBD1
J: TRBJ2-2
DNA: TGTGCCAGCAGTTTCGATGGGACAGGGGGCGCCGGCGGGGAGCTGTTTTTT
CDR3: CASSFDGTGGAGGELFF

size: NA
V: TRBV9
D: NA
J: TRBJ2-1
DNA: TGTGCCAGCAGCGTAGCCCTCAATGAGCAGTTCTTC
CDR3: CASSVALNEQFF

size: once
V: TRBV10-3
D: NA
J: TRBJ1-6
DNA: TGTGCCATCAGTGAGTCGAAAGGTGCGGGGGTCAATTCACCCCTCCACTTT
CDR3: CAISESKGAGVNSPLHF

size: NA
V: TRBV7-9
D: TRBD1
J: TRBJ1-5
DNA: TGTGCCAGCAGCATGTCAGACAGGGGAGTTAATCAGCCCCAGCATTTT
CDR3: CASSMSDRGVNQPQHF

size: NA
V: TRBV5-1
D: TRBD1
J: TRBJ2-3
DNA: TGCGCCAGCAGCGGGGACAGCCACACAGATACGCAGTATTTT
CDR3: CASSGDSHTDTQYF

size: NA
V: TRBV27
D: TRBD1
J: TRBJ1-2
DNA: TGTGCCAGCGTGGACAGGGACTATGGCTACACCTTC
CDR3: CASVDRDYGYTF

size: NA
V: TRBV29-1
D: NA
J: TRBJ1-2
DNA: TGCAGCGTTGAAGGCGTAGTTAACGGGAATCGATTATGG
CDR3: CSVEGVVNGNRLW

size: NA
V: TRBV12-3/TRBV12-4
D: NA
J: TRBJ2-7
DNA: TGTGCCAGCAGTCCCTGGAGGGGCTCCGAGCAGTACTTC
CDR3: CASSPWRGSEQYF

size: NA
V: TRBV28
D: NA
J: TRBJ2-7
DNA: TGTGCCAGCAGTTTCACACAGGATTGGGGAACCTACGAGCAGTACTTC
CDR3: CASSFTQDWGTYEQYF

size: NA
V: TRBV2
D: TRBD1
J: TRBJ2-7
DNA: TGTGCCAGCAGAGGGGACAGGGGGATCTCCTACGAGCAGTACTTC
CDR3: CASRGDRGISYEQYF

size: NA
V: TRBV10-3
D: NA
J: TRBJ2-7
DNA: TGTGCCATCAGTTCGGGGTACGAGCAGTACTTC
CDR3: CAISSGYEQYF

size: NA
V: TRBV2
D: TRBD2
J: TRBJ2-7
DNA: TGTGCCAGCAGTGAAGGGGATCGGGGGGGGTCCTACGAGCAGTACTTC
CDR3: CASSEGDRGGSYEQYF

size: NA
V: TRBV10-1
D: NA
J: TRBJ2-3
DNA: TGCGCCAGCAGTAACTTCGATACGCAGTATTTT
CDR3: CASSNFDTQYF

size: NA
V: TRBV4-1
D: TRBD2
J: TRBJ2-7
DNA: TGCGCCAGCAGCCAAGAACCGTCGCGCGGGGGCGAGCAGTACTTC
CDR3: CASSQEPSRGGEQYF

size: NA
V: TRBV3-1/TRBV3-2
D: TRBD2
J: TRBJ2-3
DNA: TGTGCCAGCAGCCGTGACACACTAGCGGGGAACACAGATACGCAGTATTTT
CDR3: CASSRDTLAGNTDTQYF

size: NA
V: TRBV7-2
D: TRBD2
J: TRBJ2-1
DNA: TGTGCCAGCAGCTTAGATGGCGGGGGGTACAATGAGCAGTTCTTC
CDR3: CASSLDGGGYNEQFF

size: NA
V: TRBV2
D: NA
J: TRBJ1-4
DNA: TGTGCCAGCAGACTCGGGGGGGTAAATGAAAAACTGTTTTTT
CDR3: CASRLGGVNEKLFF

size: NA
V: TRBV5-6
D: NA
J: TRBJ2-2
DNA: TGTGCCAGCGGGTCGGCGGCGAACACCGGGGAGCTGTTTTTT
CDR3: CASGSAANTGELFF

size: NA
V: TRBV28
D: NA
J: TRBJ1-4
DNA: TGTGCCAGCGGAGGGGCGCAGGGAGTTGAAAAACTGTTTTTT
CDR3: CASGGAQGVEKLFF